This T cell receptor (beta chain) comes out of a study of identical twins. Study findings and constraints: It was out-of-frame TCR alpha sharing in monozygotic twins that models underestimated. For cord blood, abundant beta clonotypes had fewer insertions, unlike memory repertoires, which showed none. Excess low generation probability was seen in twin-shared out-of-frame alpha sequences.

TCRdb reanalysed the 5' RACE reads using MiXCR and keeps one entry per CDR3 protein. The profile shows 500,000 to 650,000 distinct CDR3 sequences, about 7.1% of them singletons. The CDR3 runs 14 residues. The V segment lost 2 bases and the J segment 9 bases; nucleotides outside the gene matches: 4. CDR1 is SGHRS and CDR2 is YFSETQ in the germline V gene. In the case of this clonotype: The antigen remains unidentified.

The sample also formed part of further work on yellow fever vaccine responses in identical twins.

This sequence originates from a woman aged 18-29 years in good health. The V call is TRBV5-1, the J call TRBJ2-1; 11 positions match TRBD1. Sequencing was performed on PBMCs. The CDR3 DNA is TGCGCCAGCAGCTTTGTGGGACAGGGGGTTGAGCAGTTCTTC. This gives the protein CASSFVGQGVEQFF.